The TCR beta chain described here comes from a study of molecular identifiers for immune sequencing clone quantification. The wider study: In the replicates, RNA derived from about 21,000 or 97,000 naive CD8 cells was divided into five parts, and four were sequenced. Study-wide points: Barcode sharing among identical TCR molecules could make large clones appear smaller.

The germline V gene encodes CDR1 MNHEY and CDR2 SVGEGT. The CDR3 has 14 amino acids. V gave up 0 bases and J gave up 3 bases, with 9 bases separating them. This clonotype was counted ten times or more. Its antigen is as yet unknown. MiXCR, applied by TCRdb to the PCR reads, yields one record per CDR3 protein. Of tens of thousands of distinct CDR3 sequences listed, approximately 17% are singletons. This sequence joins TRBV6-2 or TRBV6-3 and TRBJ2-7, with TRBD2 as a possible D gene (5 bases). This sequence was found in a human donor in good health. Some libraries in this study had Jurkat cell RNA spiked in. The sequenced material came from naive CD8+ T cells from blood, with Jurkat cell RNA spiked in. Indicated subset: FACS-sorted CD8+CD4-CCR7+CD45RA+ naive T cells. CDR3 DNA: TGTGCCAGCAGTTACTCCAGACTACTCTACGAGCAGTACTTC. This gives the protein CASSYSRLLYEQYF.